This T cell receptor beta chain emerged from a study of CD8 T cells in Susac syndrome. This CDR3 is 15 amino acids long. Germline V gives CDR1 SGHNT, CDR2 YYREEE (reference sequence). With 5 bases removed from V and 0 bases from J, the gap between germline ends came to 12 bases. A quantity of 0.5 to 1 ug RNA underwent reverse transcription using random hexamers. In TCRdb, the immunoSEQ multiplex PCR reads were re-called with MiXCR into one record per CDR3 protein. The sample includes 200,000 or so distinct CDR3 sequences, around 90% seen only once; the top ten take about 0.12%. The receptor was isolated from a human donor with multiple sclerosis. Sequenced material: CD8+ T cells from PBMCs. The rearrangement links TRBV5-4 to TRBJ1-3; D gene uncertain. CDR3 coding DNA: TGTGCCAGCAGGACGGAACCGAGCTCTGGAAACACCATATATTTT. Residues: CASRTEPSSGNTIYF.